These T cell receptor beta chains were read from a single sample in a study of blood T cell repertoires in COVID-19. Assay used: immunoSEQ multiplex PCR; TCRdb lists only in-frame clones, some missing. The sample yields roughly 100,000 clones, about 76% seen once. Sequenced input: peripheral blood. These TCRs come from an elderly man with acute or convalescent COVID-19. Each CDR3 is given without its conserved first and last residue. The D gene is left open where the match is weak.

TRBV5-1	TRBD1	TRBJ2-7	ASSSDRSEQY
TRBV28	.	TRBJ1-3	ASAGKGVGNTIY
TRBV2	.	TRBJ1-5	ASSAQERQPQH
TRBV18	TRBD1	TRBJ2-1	ASSPRQGAGYNEQF
TRBV10-3	TRBD1	TRBJ1-5	AISDQGQGGQPQH
TRBV7-9	.	TRBJ1-3	ASSSGWQGSGNTIY
TRBV30	TRBD1	TRBJ1-4	AWSGQGAANEKLF
TRBV7-6	TRBD1	TRBJ2-1	ASSSGSGGKDEQF
TRBV3-1/TRBV3-2	TRBD1	TRBJ1-2	ASSPRQGLDPLYGYT
TRBV6-5	TRBD1	TRBJ1-6	ASSETGNSPLH
TRBV13	.	TRBJ2-7	ASSSHRLAYEQY
TRBV11-2	.	TRBJ2-1	ASSSERTPYNEQF
TRBV5-8	TRBD1	TRBJ2-7	ASSVKGQGAYEQY
TRBV5-8	TRBD1	TRBJ2-7	ASSQGQRRDEQY
TRBV7-8	.	TRBJ1-5	ASSAGGSSNQPQH
TRBV5-4	TRBD1	TRBJ2-5	ASSSGQGQETQY
TRBV29-1	TRBD1	TRBJ2-7	SVLTTGEAQY
TRBV6-1	.	TRBJ2-7	ASSERGTQQY
TRBV28	.	TRBJ2-5	ASTPDRRETQY
TRBV5-8	TRBD1	TRBJ1-1	ASSFNFGTGGTEAF
TRBV27	.	TRBJ1-1	ASSLSGDSEAF
TRBV7-2	.	TRBJ2-7	ASSIRQVSYEQY